These 27 T cell receptor beta chains came from one sample sequenced in a study of shared clonotypes between healthy human individuals. Method: immunoSEQ multiplex PCR; TCRdb's copy keeps in-frame clones and lacks some. Of fewer than 1.4 million clones listed, around three quarters were seen once; the top ten hold roughly 0.62%. The sequencing sample was made of memory CD4+ T cells from PBMCs. Regarding subset: CD45RA-negative fraction. These receptors were obtained from a young man in good health. Some clones in this sample may be carry-over from other donors' samples.

This clone was detected a few times. The identical CDR3 is also encoded by other nucleotide sequences in the sample. The V gene is TRBV11-2, the J gene TRBJ2-3; D uncertain. V was trimmed by 0 bases and J by 5 bases, leaving 6 bases between them. This CDR3 has 13 amino acids. Germline values: CDR1 SGHAT, CDR2 FQNNGV. DNA of the CDR3: TGTGCCAGCAGCTTAGATCTGGGAGATACGCAGTATTTT. This encodes CASSLDLGDTQYF.

As for this clone: Additional DNA sequences in this sample encode the identical CDR3. CDR3 protein: CASSLASGAYNEQFF. For the CDR3, the DNA is TGTGCCAGCAGCTTAGCGAGCGGTGCCTACAATGAGCAGTTCTTC. V gene TRBV7-2 combines with J gene TRBJ2-1, with D perhaps TRBD2 (5 bases). V shed 0 bases and J shed 2 bases, with 8 bases lying between them. The CDR3 extends over 15 amino acids. Germline CDR1 SGHTA, CDR2 FQGNSA.

The chain has TRBV7-2 and TRBJ2-7; tentative D call: TRBD1 (6 bases). Trimming cost V 5 bases and J 3 bases, with 17 bases left between them. This CDR3 contains 15 residues. CDR1 and CDR2 (germline): SGHTA, FQGNSA. This chain's CDR3 is CASSAHLTGVYEQYF. The CDR3 DNA is TGTGCCAGCAGCGCACACCTGACAGGAGTCTACGAGCAGTACTTC.

For this clone: A much bigger clone sits one base away, suggesting this may be a read error. Additional DNA sequences in this sample encode the identical CDR3. The rearrangement links TRBV28 to TRBJ1-1; D perhaps matches TRBD1 (5 bases). Germline V gene data show CDR1 as MDHEN and CDR2 as SYDVKM. The CDR3 loop spans 15 amino acids. The DNA of the CDR3 is TGCGCCAGCAGGGACCGAACTTGGGGGAGCACTGAAGCTTTCTTT. Residues: CASRDRTWGSTEAFF. Full variable domain (rest looked up from reference TRBV28 and TRBJ1-1): DVKVTQSSRYLVKRTGEKVFLECVQDMDHENMFWYRQDPGLGLRLIYFSYDVKMKEKGDIPEGYSVSREKKERFSLILESASTNQTSMYLCASRDRTWGSTEAFFGQGTRLTVV.

The rearrangement joins TRBV6-5 to TRBJ2-1; the match to TRBD2 covers 7 bases. This CDR3 has 15 amino acids. The V gene's germline CDR1 is MNHEY and CDR2 SVGAGI. The V and J ends lost 6 bases and 2 bases, in that order; junction bases with no gene match: 7. CDR3 bases: TGTGCCAGCAGGCAAAGCGGGATAACCTACAATGAGCAGTTCTTC. It is translated as CASRQSGITYNEQFF.

This rearrangement joins TRBV5-1 to TRBJ1-1; tentative D call: TRBD1 (5 bases). CDR3 length equals 14 residues. Trimming shortened V by 2 bases and J by 1 base, and 9 bases separated the two germline ends. Germline V gene sequence: CDR1 SGHRS, CDR2 YFSETQ. The chain's CDR3 is CASSLPGTNTEAFF. Here the CDR3 DNA reads TGCGCCAGCAGCTTACCGGGGACGAACACTGAAGCTTTCTTT.

The V call is TRBV7-2, the J call TRBJ1-1; D not resolved. Germline CDR1 reads SGHTA; CDR2 reads FQGNSA. The V gene lost 2 bases and the J gene lost 9 bases, with 13 bases spanning the gap. The CDR3 runs to 13 residues. The CDR3, as DNA: TGTGCCAGCAGCTTATTGGCGGATGCCAAAGCTTTCTTT. It is translated as CASSLLADAKAFF.

This sequence joins TRBV27 and TRBJ2-5; the match to TRBD2 covers 12 bases. Germline CDR1 reads MNHEY; CDR2 reads SMNVEV (reference sequence). Trimming took 7 bases from V and 3 from J; bases not matched to a gene: 9. This CDR3 comprises 16 residues. The CDR3 sequence: CASNSRASGREETQYF. Here the CDR3 DNA reads TGTGCCAGCAATTCAAGGGCTAGCGGGAGGGAAGAGACCCAGTACTTC.

The chain uses TRBV11-1 and TRBJ2-2; TRBD1 aligns across 8 bases. V shed 4 bases, J shed 9 bases, and the junction held 10 bases outside the gene matches. Germline CDR1 reads SGHAT; CDR2 reads FQDESV (reference sequence). The CDR3 totals 15 residues. CDR3 sequence: CASSSQGQGRRELFF. The CDR3, as DNA: TGTGCCAGCAGCTCACAAGGACAGGGTCGGAGGGAGCTGTTTTTT.

This chain joins TRBV2 and TRBJ1-2; D uncertain. Germline loops: CDR1 SNHLY, CDR2 FYNNEI. Deletions cut 1 base from V and 5 bases from J, with 17 bases between. CDR3 size: 16 residues. DNA of the CDR3: TGTGCCAGCAGTGAAGAAGCACTGACACTTTCTTATGGCTACACCTTC. Translation gives CASSEEALTLSYGYTF.

This chain joins TRBV7-2 and TRBJ2-1; tentatively, D is TRBD1 (5 bases). Germline V gene lookup returns CDR1 SGHTA and CDR2 FQGNSA. The CDR3 consists of 15 residues. V was pared by 3 bases and J by 2 bases, with 11 bases between. The CDR3 sequence: CASSLGHSPYNEQFF. The DNA of the CDR3 is TGTGCCAGCAGCTTGGGGCATTCGCCCTACAATGAGCAGTTCTTC.

This clone came up a few times. The V and J genes are TRBV19 and TRBJ2-2, with D tentatively TRBD1 or TRBD2 (5 bases each). Germline V CDR1 and CDR2: LNHDA, SQIVND (reference sequence). CDR3 size: 14 residues. Trimming took 1 base from V and 5 from J, leaving 8 bases between them. CDR3 amino acids: CASSIGDRTGELFF. Here the CDR3 DNA reads TGTGCCAGTAGTATAGGGGACCGTACCGGGGAGCTGTTTTTT.

The chain is built from TRBV28 and TRBJ2-4, with D possibly matching TRBD1 (6 bases). Germline loops: CDR1 MDHEN, CDR2 SYDVKM. The CDR3 is 17 amino acids. The ends were cut back, 7 bases at V and 3 bases at J, with 22 bases in the middle. Here the CDR3 reads CASTTPGWGRGKNIQYF. The CDR3 nucleotides are TGTGCCAGCACCACCCCCGGGTGGGGGCGCGGCAAAAACATTCAGTACTTC.

For this clone: The sample carries other DNA sequences with the same CDR3. This chain uses TRBV7-9 with TRBJ1-5; D uncertain. Germline V gene sequence: CDR1 SEHNR, CDR2 FQNEAQ (reference sequence). This CDR3 is built from 13 residues. V was clipped by 3 bases and J by 4 bases, with 7 bases between them. The CDR3 bases are TGTGCCAGCAGCTTGGTCGGGAATCAGCCCCAGCATTTT. It encodes CASSLVGNQPQHF.

This rearrangement joins TRBV7-3 to TRBJ2-7; D unclear. In germline, CDR1 is SGHTA, CDR2 FQGTGA. The V gene lost 5 bases and the J gene lost 0 bases, with 8 bases spanning the gap. This CDR3 is built from 13 residues. Here the CDR3 reads CASSPQNSYEQYF. The CDR3 DNA reads TGTGCCAGCAGCCCCCAGAACTCCTACGAGCAGTACTTC.

The gene calls are TRBV6-6 and TRBJ2-7; D is unresolved. The CDR3 has 15 amino acids. The germline V and J ends were trimmed by 4 bases and 5 bases, with 18 bases remaining between them. Germline CDR1 is MNHNY and CDR2 is SVGAGI (reference sequence). The CDR3 loop reads CASSFLGPSQNEQYF. The CDR3 DNA reads TGTGCCAGCAGTTTTCTCGGGCCCTCCCAGAACGAGCAGTACTTC.

V gene TRBV7-2 combines with J gene TRBJ2-4; TRBD2 matches at 10 bases. In germline, CDR1 is SGHTA, CDR2 FQGNSA. V was pared by 2 bases and J by 7 bases, with 8 bases of the junction left unmatched. The CDR3 runs 16 residues. In DNA, the CDR3 is TGTGCCAGCAGCTTATGGGCTAGCGGGAGTCTGAACATTCAGTACTTC. Encoded protein: CASSLWASGSLNIQYF. Supplemented by reference TRBV7-2 and TRBJ2-4, the full variable domain reads GAGVSQSPSNKVTEKGKDVELRCDPISGHTALYWYRQSLGQGLEFLIYFQGNSAPDKSGLPSDRFSAERTGGSVSTLTIQRTQQEDSAVYLCASSLWASGSLNIQYFGAGTRLSVL.

V is TRBV19 and J is TRBJ2-3, with D tentatively TRBD2 (6 bases). Germline CDR1 and CDR2: LNHDA and SQIVND (reference sequence). V shed 10 bases and J shed 2 bases, with 10 bases lying between them. The CDR3 sequence is 12 residues long. The CDR3 nucleotides read TGTGCCACCGGGACTCACACAGATACGCAGTATTTT. Amino acid sequence: CATGTHTDTQYF.

The chain employs TRBV23-1 and TRBJ2-5; perhaps D is TRBD1 or TRBD2 (5 bases each). TRBV23-1 is an ORF for which the function is uncertain. Trimming took off 0 bases at V and 5 bases at J, with 10 bases between the two ends. The CDR3 has 14 amino acids. This CDR3 reads CASSQSGVAETQYF. CDR3 DNA: TGCGCCAGCAGTCAATCGGGGGTTGCCGAGACCCAGTACTTC.

The chain uses TRBV30 and TRBJ2-2; 11 bases line up with TRBD2. Per germline, CDR1 GTSNPN and CDR2 SVGIG (reference sequence). The CDR3 runs 15 residues. J lost 3 bases, V lost 2 bases, and 2 bases had no gene match. CDR3 protein: CAWSTSGSDTGELFF. In nucleotides, the CDR3 is TGTGCCTGGAGTACTAGCGGGAGTGACACCGGGGAGCTGTTTTTT.

This clone was detected only once. The J gene is TRBJ2-7, the V gene TRBV2; 8 bases are a match to TRBD1. CDR1 is SNHLY and CDR2 is FYNNEI in the germline V gene. J lost 0 bases, V lost 7 bases, and 5 bases had no gene match. This CDR3 is 14 amino acids long. CDR3 sequence: CASNRDRNSYEQYF. The CDR3 DNA reads as TGTGCCAGCAATCGGGACAGGAACTCCTACGAGCAGTACTTC.

This clone was seen only once. The chain couples TRBV18 to TRBJ1-5, with D maybe TRBD1 (5 bases). CDR3 length: 15 residues. Germline V gene data show CDR1 as KGHSH and CDR2 as LQKENI. V shed 4 bases and J shed 1 base, with 11 bases lying between them. The CDR3 here is CASSQDGASNQPQHF. For the CDR3, the DNA is TGTGCCAGCTCACAAGACGGGGCGAGCAATCAGCCCCAGCATTTT.

The chain carries TRBV7-3 and TRBJ2-1; weak D call: TRBD2 (5 bases). The CDR3 is 15 residues long. Per germline, CDR1 SGHTA and CDR2 FQGTGA. Between the trimmed V and J ends, which lost 2 bases and 9 bases, there was a span of 17 bases. DNA of the CDR3: TGTGCCAGCAGCTTATTCCCGGACTGGGTTGGTGAGCAGTTCTTC. It yields the protein CASSLFPDWVGEQFF.

This clone has just one count. The V gene is TRBV25-1, the J gene TRBJ2-3, with TRBD1 identical over 8 bases. Germline V lookup: CDR1 MGHDK, CDR2 SYGVNS. The ends lost 10 bases at V and 8 bases at J; junction bases unmatched: 5. CDR3 length equals 11 residues. In nucleotides, the CDR3 is TGTGCCATCTCGACAGGGGTTACGCAGTATTTT. This codes for CAISTGVTQYF. Together with reference TRBV25-1 and TRBJ2-3, the CDR3 gives the full variable domain: EADIYQTPRYLVIGTGKKITLECSQTMGHDKMYWYQQDPGMELHLIHYSYGVNSTEKGDLSSESTVSRIRTEHFPLTLESARPSHTSQYLCAISTGVTQYFGPGTRLTVL.

The chain uses TRBV30 and TRBJ2-1, with D possibly TRBD2 on 5 matching bases. The germline CDR1 and CDR2 sequences are GTSNPN and SVGIG (reference sequence). The CDR3 runs to 15 residues. V was cut by 3 bases and J by 0 bases, with 12 bases left in between. The CDR3 protein is CAWRSRLTSYNEQFF. For the CDR3, the DNA is TGTGCCTGGAGGTCTCGACTAACCTCCTACAATGAGCAGTTCTTC.

V usage is TRBV7-3 and J usage is TRBJ2-3; tentatively, D is TRBD2 (6 bases). Germline V lookup: CDR1 SGHTA, CDR2 FQGTGA. The CDR3 runs 14 residues. Between the trimmed V and J ends, which lost 5 bases and 5 bases, there was a span of 14 bases. CDR3 nucleotides: TGTGCCAGCAGCCCCGGGACTGTAGGAGATACGCAGTATTTT. Encoded protein: CASSPGTVGDTQYF.

This chain links TRBV6-1 with TRBJ2-1; D uncertain. V lost 0 bases and J lost 5, with 14 bases in between. Germline CDR1 MNHNS, CDR2 SASEGT. CDR3 length equals 16 residues. The chain's CDR3 is CASSEALTTTDNEQFF. In nucleotides, the CDR3 is TGTGCCAGCAGTGAAGCGCTGACCACGACCGACAATGAGCAGTTCTTC.